The 11 T cell receptor beta chains below come from one sample, sequenced in a study of T cell responses to AZD1222 COVID-19 vaccine (dated by TCRdb to the early 2020s). Library generation was performed with the immunoSEQ multiplex PCR assay. Not all clones reach the TCRdb copy of this immuneACCESS table, which keeps in-frame sequences only. Checked studies attribute under half of the gap to unresolved V genes and leave the rest unexplained. The sample contains fewer than 300,000 clones, just over 90% of them found a single time. The ten largest clones add up to less than 0.6% of the sample. The intended sense of this specimen's time point label: baseline before first vaccination. Sequenced material: peripheral blood, taken on day 0 of AZD1222 vaccination. The source is an adult in good health.

The V call is TRBV14, the J call TRBJ2-5; D is undetermined. The germline V gene has CDR1 SGHDN and CDR2 FVKESK. V lost 4 bases and J 2 bases, leaving 11 bases between the germline ends. This CDR3 is 14 amino acids long. The CDR3 DNA sequence: TGTGCCAGCAGCCCCCTAGGCGGACAAGAGACCCAGTACTTC. Amino acids: CASSPLGGQETQYF. Full variable domain (outside the CDR3, taken from reference TRBV14 and TRBJ2-5): EAGVTQFPSHSVIEKGQTVTLRCDPISGHDNLYWYRRVMGKEIKFLLHFVKESKQDESGMPNNRFLAERTGGTYSTLKVQPAELEDSGVYFCASSPLGGQETQYFGPGTRLLVL.

This chain connects TRBV6-5 to TRBJ2-7; D is ambiguous. In germline, CDR1 is MNHEY, CDR2 SVGAGI. This CDR3 is built from 13 residues. Trimming pared 2 bases from V and 6 bases from J, leaving 11 bases between. CDR3 residues: CASSYRALGEQYF. Here the CDR3 DNA reads TGTGCCAGCAGTTACCGAGCTCTTGGCGAGCAGTACTTC.

The V and J genes are TRBV7-3 and TRBJ1-6; no reliable D call. V was trimmed by 6 bases and J by 7 bases, leaving 10 bases between them. There are 13 residues in the CDR3. Looked up from germline, CDR1 is SGHTA and CDR2 is FQGTGA. The CDR3 region is CASRWGGNSPLHF. The CDR3 region has the DNA TGTGCCAGCAGATGGGGAGGGAATTCACCCCTCCACTTT.

This chain connects TRBV12-3 or TRBV12-4 to TRBJ1-5, with unresolved D. Trimming took off 8 bases at V and 1 base at J, with 9 bases between the two ends. This CDR3 has 13 residues. This CDR3 is CASSTASNQPQHF. Here the CDR3 DNA reads TGTGCCAGCTCAACTGCCAGCAATCAGCCCCAGCATTTT.

The chain employs TRBV7-2 and TRBJ1-1, with 7 bases matching TRBD1. The trim removed 5 bases at V and 4 bases at J, leaving 4 bases unmatched. This CDR3 is built from 13 residues. CDR1 is SGHTA and CDR2 is FQGNSA in the germline V gene. The CDR3, as DNA: TGTGCCAGCAGCCAGGGGGTTGGCACTGAAGCTTTCTTT. This sequence encodes CASSQGVGTEAFF.

The CDR3 DNA reads TGTGCCAGCAGCTTATGGGGCGAGCAGTACTTC. Protein sequence: CASSLWGEQYF. This chain links TRBV7-9 with TRBJ2-7; D not resolved. V was shortened by 2 bases and J by 6 bases, with 5 bases between the two germline ends. Germline-derived CDR1 and CDR2 are SEHNR and FQNEAQ (reference sequence). There are 11 residues in the CDR3.

The chain carries TRBV11-2 and TRBJ2-3, with D tentatively TRBD2 (7 bases). CDR3 length: 17 amino acids. V was pared by 5 bases and J by 4 bases, with 22 bases between. Germline CDR1 and CDR2: SGHAT and FQNNGV. As DNA, the CDR3 is TGTGCCAGCAGCCTTCCCCGACAGGCGGGGGTCGCAGATACGCAGTATTTT. Amino acid sequence: CASSLPRQAGVADTQYF.

The rearrangement links TRBV27 to TRBJ1-1; TRBD1 might be the D (5 bases). The CDR3 runs to 12 residues. V shed 0 bases and J shed 9 bases, with 8 bases lying between them. Germline loops: CDR1 MNHEY, CDR2 SMNVEV (reference sequence). The CDR3 region is CASSLSGGQAFF. CDR3 in DNA: TGTGCCAGCAGTTTATCGGGGGGACAAGCTTTCTTT.

The chain links TRBV6-1 to TRBJ1-1; maybe TRBD1 (5 bases). Trimming took off 3 bases at V and 2 bases at J, with 13 bases between the two ends. The CDR3 runs to 15 residues. The germline gives CDR1 MNHNS, CDR2 SASEGT. CDR3 amino acids: CASSDGAGSNTEAFF. Written as DNA, the CDR3 is TGTGCCAGCAGTGACGGCGCAGGGTCAAACACTGAAGCTTTCTTT.

This clone was recorded only once. The chain recombines TRBV7-8 with TRBJ2-2; TRBD1 or TRBD2 may be the D gene (5 bases each). Between the trimmed V and J ends, which lost 8 bases and 3 bases, there was a span of 16 bases. The CDR3 has 15 residues. Germline V gene lookup returns CDR1 SGHVS and CDR2 FQNEAQ. The CDR3 bases are TGTGCCAGCGTCCCCGGGGACGGGGACACCGGGGAGCTGTTTTTT. This translates into CASVPGDGDTGELFF.

The CDR3 sequence: CASSYLAGELFF. CDR3 coding DNA: TGTGCCAGCAGTTATCTGGCCGGGGAGCTGTTTTTT. The V call is TRBV6-5, the J call TRBJ2-2; no reliable D call. Trimming cost V 3 bases and J 6 bases, with 5 bases left between them. Germline loops: CDR1 MNHEY, CDR2 SVGAGI. CDR3 length equals 12 residues.